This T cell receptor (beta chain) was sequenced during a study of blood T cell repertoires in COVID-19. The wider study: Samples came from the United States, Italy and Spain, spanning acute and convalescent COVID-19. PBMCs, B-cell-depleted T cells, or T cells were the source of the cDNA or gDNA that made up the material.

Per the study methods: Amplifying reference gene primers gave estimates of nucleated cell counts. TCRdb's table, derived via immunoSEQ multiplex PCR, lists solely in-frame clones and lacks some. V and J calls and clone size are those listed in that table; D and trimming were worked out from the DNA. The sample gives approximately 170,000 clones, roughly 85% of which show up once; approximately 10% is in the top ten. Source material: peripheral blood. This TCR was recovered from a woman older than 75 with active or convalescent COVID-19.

The CDR3 loop is CASREGQGSYNEQFF. In DNA form, the CDR3 reads TGTGCCAGCAGGGAGGGACAGGGATCCTACAATGAGCAGTTCTTC. The chain links TRBV11-2 to TRBJ2-1, with 9 bases identical to TRBD1. Trimming at V came to 6 bases and at J to 1 base, leaving 4 bases not matched to a gene. The CDR3 spans 15 residues. Per the germline V gene, CDR1 is SGHAT and CDR2 is FQNNGV.